A single sample gave rise to the 10 T cell receptor beta chains below, sequenced in a study of beta chain features in type 1 diabetes. cDNA synthesis used the whole RNA isolate, giving expressed TCRB sequences. Profiled with immunoSEQ multiplex PCR; TCRdb holds only in-frame clones, not every one. Counted here are a few hundred thousand clones, roughly 13% occurring once; the ten biggest clones make up about 0.016%. Whole-study findings and limits: Among all four CD4+ subsets, Type 1 diabetes patients had TCRB CDR3s that were moderately but significantly shorter.

These receptors' targets are unknown. The sequenced material came from naive CD4+ T cells from blood. All receptors come from a woman in her late teens or twenties with type 1 diabetes.

The CDR3 nucleotides read TGTGCCAGCAGTTCCTCCCGGACAGGGAACGGCTACACCTTC. Protein sequence: CASSSSRTGNGYTF. The chain is built from TRBV28 and TRBJ1-2; 8 bases match TRBD1. CDR3 size: 14 residues. Germline V lookup: CDR1 MDHEN, CDR2 SYDVKM. Unmatched junction bases numbered 9, after V lost 4 bases and J lost 8 bases.

This clone was found a few times. CDR3 region: CASSLAPSRGTDTQYF. As DNA, the CDR3 is TGCGCCAGCAGCTTGGCCCCGTCCAGGGGCACAGATACGCAGTATTTT. The rearrangement joins TRBV5-1 to TRBJ2-3; D is perhaps TRBD1 (5 bases). Germline V gene lookup returns CDR1 SGHRS and CDR2 YFSETQ. This CDR3 spans 16 amino acids. The V end lost 0 bases, the J end lost 1 base, and 12 bases lay between the germline ends.

CDR3 bases: TGCGCCAGCAGCTTGGTTTCGAGAGATACGCAGTATTTT. Translation: CASSLVSRDTQYF. The chain employs TRBV5-1 and TRBJ2-3; no clear D gene. The CDR3 totals 13 residues. Deletions cut 0 bases from V and 5 bases from J, with 7 bases between. Germline-derived CDR1 and CDR2 are SGHRS and YFSETQ.

V and J are TRBV28 and TRBJ1-5; tentatively, D is TRBD1 (5 bases). Germline V gene lookup returns CDR1 MDHEN and CDR2 SYDVKM. The CDR3 runs to 14 residues. The germline V and J ends were trimmed by 8 bases and 0 bases, with 11 bases remaining between them. The CDR3 loop reads CASRSGGSNQPQHF. The CDR3 DNA is TGTGCCAGCCGATCCGGGGGTAGCAATCAGCCCCAGCATTTT.

This chain uses TRBV19 with TRBJ2-7; possibly TRBD2 for D (5 bases). Trimming took 2 bases from V and 0 from J, leaving 5 bases between them. Germline CDR1 LNHDA, CDR2 SQIVND (reference sequence). CDR3 length equals 13 residues. CDR3 sequence (DNA): TGTGCCAGTAGTATACGGGACTCCTACGAGCAGTACTTC. Translating gives CASSIRDSYEQYF.

This sequence joins TRBV15 and TRBJ1-5, with 8 bases identical to TRBD1. CDR1 and CDR2 from the germline V gene are LNHNV and YYDKDF (reference sequence). V shed 0 bases, J shed 1 base, and the junction held 11 bases outside the gene matches. The length of the CDR3 is 19 residues. CDR3 residues: CATSRDRGRGLESNQPQHF. The DNA for the CDR3 is TGTGCCACCAGCAGAGATCGGGGCAGGGGGCTTGAAAGCAATCAGCCCCAGCATTTT.

The chain combines TRBV2 with TRBJ1-5, with TRBD1 matching over 8 bases. Trimming removed 7 bases from V and 0 bases from J; junction bases left unmatched: 5. The CDR3 is made up of 15 amino acids. Looked up from germline, CDR1 is SNHLY and CDR2 is FYNNEI. The CDR3 DNA is TGTGCCAGCAATCCAGACAGGGGTAGCAATCAGCCCCAGCATTTT. Its protein product is CASNPDRGSNQPQHF. The full variable domain, its missing parts supplied by reference TRBV2 and TRBJ1-5, is EPEVTQTPSHQVTQMGQEVILRCVPISNHLYFYWYRQILGQKVEFLVSFYNNEISEKSEIFDDQFSVERPDGSNFTLKIRSTKLEDSAMYFCASNPDRGSNQPQHFGDGTRLSIL.

The chain combines TRBV27 with TRBJ1-2; the match to TRBD1 covers 8 bases. This CDR3 has 19 residues. Losses at the gene ends were 3 bases for V and 6 bases for J; bases not matched to a gene: 21. Germline V CDR1 and CDR2: MNHEY, SMNVEV (reference sequence). In DNA, the CDR3 is TGTGCCAGCAGTTTGGGCCCATCTGGACAGGGACAGCGGGCACATGGCTACACCTTC. It specifies CASSLGPSGQGQRAHGYTF.

This clone was recorded a few times. V and J are TRBV5-1 and TRBJ2-2; no reliable D call. Germline V gene lookup returns CDR1 SGHRS and CDR2 YFSETQ. This CDR3 is built from 16 residues. The V end lost 0 bases, the J end lost 4 bases, and 13 bases lay between the germline ends. CDR3 amino acids: CASSLDGYSGTGELFF. The CDR3, as DNA: TGCGCCAGCAGCTTGGACGGCTATTCAGGCACCGGGGAGCTGTTTTTT.

The rearrangement links TRBV27 to TRBJ2-7, with 9 bases matching TRBD2. Germline CDR1 MNHEY, CDR2 SMNVEV (reference sequence). Trimming removed 5 bases from V and 3 bases from J; junction bases left unmatched: 8. The CDR3 has 15 amino acids. The CDR3 here is CASSPGLAGNYEQYF. CDR3 sequence (DNA): TGTGCCAGCAGTCCCGGGCTAGCGGGAAACTACGAGCAGTACTTC.